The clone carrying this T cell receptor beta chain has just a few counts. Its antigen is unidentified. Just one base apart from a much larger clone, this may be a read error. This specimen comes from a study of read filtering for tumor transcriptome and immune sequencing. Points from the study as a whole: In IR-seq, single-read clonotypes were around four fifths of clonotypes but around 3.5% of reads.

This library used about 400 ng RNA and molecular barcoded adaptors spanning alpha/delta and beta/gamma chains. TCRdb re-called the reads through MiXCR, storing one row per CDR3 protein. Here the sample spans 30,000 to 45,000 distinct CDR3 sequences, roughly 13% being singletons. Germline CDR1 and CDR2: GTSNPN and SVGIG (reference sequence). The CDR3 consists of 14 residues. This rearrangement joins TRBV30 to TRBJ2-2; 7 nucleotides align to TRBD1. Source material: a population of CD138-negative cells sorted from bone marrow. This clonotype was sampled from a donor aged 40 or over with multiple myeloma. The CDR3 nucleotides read TGTGCTTCGGCGAGACAGGGTGGGGCCGGGGAGCTGTTTTTT. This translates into CASARQGGAGELFF.